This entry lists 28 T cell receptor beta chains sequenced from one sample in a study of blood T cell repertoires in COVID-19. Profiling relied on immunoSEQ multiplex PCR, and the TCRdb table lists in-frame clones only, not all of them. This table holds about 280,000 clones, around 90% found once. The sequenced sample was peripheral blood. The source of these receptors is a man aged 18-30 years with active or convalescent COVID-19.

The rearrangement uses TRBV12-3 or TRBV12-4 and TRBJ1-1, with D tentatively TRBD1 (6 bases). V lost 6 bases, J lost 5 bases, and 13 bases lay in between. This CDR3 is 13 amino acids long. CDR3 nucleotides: TGTGCCAGCAGACCGGACAGTACTACTGAAGCTTTCTTT. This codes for CASRPDSTTEAFF.

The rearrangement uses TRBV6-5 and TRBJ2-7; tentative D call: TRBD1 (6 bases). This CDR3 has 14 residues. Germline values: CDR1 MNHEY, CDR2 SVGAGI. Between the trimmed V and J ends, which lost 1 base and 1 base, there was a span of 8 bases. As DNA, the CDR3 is TGTGCCAGCAGTTACTTGACAGGTTCCTACGAGCAGTACTTC. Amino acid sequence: CASSYLTGSYEQYF.

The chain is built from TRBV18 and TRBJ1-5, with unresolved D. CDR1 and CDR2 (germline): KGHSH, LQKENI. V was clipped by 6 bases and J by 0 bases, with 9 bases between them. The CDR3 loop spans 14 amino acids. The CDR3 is CASSPENSNQPQHF. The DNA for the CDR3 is TGTGCCAGCTCTCCAGAGAATAGCAATCAGCCCCAGCATTTT.

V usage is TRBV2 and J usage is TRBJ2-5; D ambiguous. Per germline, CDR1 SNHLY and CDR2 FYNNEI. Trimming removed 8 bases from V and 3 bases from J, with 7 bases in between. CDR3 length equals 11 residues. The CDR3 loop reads CASEREETQYF. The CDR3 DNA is TGTGCCAGCGAGAGAGAAGAGACCCAGTACTTC. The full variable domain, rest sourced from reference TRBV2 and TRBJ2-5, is EPEVTQTPSHQVTQMGQEVILRCVPISNHLYFYWYRQILGQKVEFLVSFYNNEISEKSEIFDDQFSVERPDGSNFTLKIRSTKLEDSAMYFCASEREETQYFGPGTRLLVL.

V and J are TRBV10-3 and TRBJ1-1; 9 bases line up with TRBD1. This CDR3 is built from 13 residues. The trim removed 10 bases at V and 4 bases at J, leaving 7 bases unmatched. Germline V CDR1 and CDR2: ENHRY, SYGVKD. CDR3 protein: CATRDRESTEAFF. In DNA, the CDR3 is TGTGCCACCCGGGACAGGGAATCCACTGAAGCTTTCTTT.

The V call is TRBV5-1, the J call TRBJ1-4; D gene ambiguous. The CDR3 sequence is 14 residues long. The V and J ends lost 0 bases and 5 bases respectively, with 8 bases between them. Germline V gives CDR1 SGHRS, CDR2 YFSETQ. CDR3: CASSLGMSNEKLFF. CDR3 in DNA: TGCGCCAGCAGCTTGGGTATGAGCAATGAAAAACTGTTTTTT.

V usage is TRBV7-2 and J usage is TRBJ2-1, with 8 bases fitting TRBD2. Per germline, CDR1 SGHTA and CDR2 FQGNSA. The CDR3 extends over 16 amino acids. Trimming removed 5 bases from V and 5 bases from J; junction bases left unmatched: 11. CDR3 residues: CASSRPGGPSNNEQFF. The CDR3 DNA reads TGTGCCAGCAGCCGCCCGGGGGGGCCGAGTAACAATGAGCAGTTCTTC.

The CDR3 spells CASSLALFGQGRNTIYF. CDR3 coding DNA: TGTGCCAGCAGCTTAGCGCTGTTCGGACAGGGAAGAAACACCATATATTTT. The chain recombines TRBV7-8 with TRBJ1-3; 8 bases fit TRBD1. The CDR3 is 17 amino acids. The germline CDR1 and CDR2 sequences are SGHVS and FQNEAQ. Unmatched junction bases numbered 9, after V lost 0 bases and J lost 5 bases.

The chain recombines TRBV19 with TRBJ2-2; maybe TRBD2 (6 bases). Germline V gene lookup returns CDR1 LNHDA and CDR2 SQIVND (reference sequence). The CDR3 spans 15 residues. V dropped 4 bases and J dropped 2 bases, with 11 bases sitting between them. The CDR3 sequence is CASSTGTLNTGELFF. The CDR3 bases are TGTGCCAGTAGTACCGGGACTTTAAACACCGGGGAGCTGTTTTTT. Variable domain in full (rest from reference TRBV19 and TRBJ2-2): DGGITQSPKYLFRKEGQNVTLSCEQNLNHDAMYWYRQDPGQGLRLIYYSQIVNDFQKGDIAEGYSVSREKKESFPLTVTSAQKNPTAFYLCASSTGTLNTGELFFGEGSRLTVL.

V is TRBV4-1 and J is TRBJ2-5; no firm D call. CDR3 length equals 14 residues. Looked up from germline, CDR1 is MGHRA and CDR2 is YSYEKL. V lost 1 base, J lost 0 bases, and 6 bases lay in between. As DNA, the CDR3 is TGCGCCAGCAGCCAAGTTCAGAACCAAGAGACCCAGTACTTC. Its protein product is CASSQVQNQETQYF.

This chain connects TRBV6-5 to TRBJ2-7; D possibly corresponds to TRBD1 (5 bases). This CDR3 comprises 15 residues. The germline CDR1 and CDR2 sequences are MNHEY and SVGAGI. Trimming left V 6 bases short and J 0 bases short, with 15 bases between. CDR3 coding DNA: TGTGCCAGCAGGGGTGAAAACAGGTTCTCCTACGAGCAGTACTTC. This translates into CASRGENRFSYEQYF.

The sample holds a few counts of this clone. The CDR3 DNA reads as TGCAGCGTTGATGACGACGGAGACTATGGCTACACCTTC. Translated, it gives CSVDDDGDYGYTF. The rearrangement uses TRBV29-1 and TRBJ1-2, with D unresolved. The CDR3 has 13 amino acids. The V end was cut by 3 bases, the J end by 3 bases, with 11 bases between. CDR1 SQVTM and CDR2 ANQGSEA come from the germline V gene.

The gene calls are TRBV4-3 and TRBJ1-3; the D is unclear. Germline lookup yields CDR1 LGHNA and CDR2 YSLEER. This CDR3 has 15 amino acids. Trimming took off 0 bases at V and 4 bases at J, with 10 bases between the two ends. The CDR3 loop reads CASSQDPVSGNTIYF. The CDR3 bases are TGCGCCAGCAGCCAAGACCCGGTTTCCGGAAACACCATATATTTT.

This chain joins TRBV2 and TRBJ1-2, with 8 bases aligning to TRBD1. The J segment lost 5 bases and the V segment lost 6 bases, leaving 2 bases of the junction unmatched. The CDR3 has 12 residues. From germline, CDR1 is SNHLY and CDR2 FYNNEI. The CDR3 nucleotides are TGTGCCAGCAGAGACAGGGGTTATGGCTACACCTTC. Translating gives CASRDRGYGYTF.

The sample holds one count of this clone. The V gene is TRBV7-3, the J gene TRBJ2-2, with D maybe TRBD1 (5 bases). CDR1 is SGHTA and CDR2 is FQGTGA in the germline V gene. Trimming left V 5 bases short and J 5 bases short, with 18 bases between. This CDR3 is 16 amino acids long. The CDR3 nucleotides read TGTGCCAGCAGCCGTGTCGGCAGGGAATCGACCGGGGAGCTGTTTTTT. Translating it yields CASSRVGRESTGELFF.

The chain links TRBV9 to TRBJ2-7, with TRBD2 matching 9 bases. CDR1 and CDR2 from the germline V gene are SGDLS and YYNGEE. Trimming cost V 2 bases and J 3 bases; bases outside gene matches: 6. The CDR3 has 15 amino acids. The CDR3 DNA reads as TGTGCCAGCAGCGTGGAGCCTAGCGGGATCTACGAGCAGTACTTC. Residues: CASSVEPSGIYEQYF.

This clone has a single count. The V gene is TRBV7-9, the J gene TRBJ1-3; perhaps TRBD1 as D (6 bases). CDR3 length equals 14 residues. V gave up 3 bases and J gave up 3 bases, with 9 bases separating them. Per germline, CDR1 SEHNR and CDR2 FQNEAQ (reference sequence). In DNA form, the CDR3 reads TGTGCCAGCAGCTTGACAGGTGGTGGAAACACCATATATTTT. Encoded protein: CASSLTGGGNTIYF.

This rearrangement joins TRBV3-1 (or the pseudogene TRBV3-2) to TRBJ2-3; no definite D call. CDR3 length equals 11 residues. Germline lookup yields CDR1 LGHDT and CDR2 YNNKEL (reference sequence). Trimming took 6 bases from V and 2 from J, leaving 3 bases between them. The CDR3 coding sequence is TGTGCCAGCAGATACACAGATACGCAGTATTTT. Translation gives CASRYTDTQYF.

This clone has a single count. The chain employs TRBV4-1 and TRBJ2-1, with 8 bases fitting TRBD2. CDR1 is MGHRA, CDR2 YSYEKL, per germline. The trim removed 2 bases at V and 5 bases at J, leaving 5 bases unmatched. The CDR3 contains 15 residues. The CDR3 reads CASSQNAGGHNEQFF. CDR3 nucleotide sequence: TGCGCCAGCAGCCAAAATGCGGGGGGCCACAATGAGCAGTTCTTC.

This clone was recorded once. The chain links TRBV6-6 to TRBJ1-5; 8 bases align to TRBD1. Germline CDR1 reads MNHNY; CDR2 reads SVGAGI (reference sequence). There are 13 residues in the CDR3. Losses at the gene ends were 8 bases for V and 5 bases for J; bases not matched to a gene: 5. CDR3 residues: CASRTGWDQPQHF. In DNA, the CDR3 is TGTGCCAGCCGGACAGGGTGGGATCAGCCCCAGCATTTT.

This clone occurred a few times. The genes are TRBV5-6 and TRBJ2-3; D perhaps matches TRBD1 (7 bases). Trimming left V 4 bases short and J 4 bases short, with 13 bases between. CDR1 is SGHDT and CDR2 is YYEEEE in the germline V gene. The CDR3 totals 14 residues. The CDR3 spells CASSGGTVADTQYF. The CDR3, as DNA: TGTGCCAGCAGCGGCGGGACAGTTGCAGATACGCAGTATTTT.

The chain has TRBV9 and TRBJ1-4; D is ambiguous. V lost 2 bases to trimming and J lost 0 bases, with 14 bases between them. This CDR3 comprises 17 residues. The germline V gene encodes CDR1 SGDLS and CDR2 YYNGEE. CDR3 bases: TGTGCCAGCAGCGTTTCCCCCGGAGTAGCAACTAATGAAAAACTGTTTTTT. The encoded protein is CASSVSPGVATNEKLFF. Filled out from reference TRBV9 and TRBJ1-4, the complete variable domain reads DSGVTQTPKHLITATGQRVTLRCSPRSGDLSVYWYQQSLDQGLQFLIQYYNGEERAKGNILERFSAQQFPDLHSELNLSSLELGDSALYFCASSVSPGVATNEKLFFGSGTQLSVL.

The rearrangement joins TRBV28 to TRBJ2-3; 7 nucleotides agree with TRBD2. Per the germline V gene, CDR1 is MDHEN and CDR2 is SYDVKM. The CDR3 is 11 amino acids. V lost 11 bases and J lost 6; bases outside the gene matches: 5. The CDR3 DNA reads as TGTGCCGGATCCGGGGGGGATACGCAGTATTTT. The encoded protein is CAGSGGDTQYF. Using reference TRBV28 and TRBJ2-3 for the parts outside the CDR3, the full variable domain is DVKVTQSSRYLVKRTGEKVFLECVQDMDHENMFWYRQDPGLGLRLIYFSYDVKMKEKGDIPEGYSVSREKKERFSLILESASTNQTSMYLCAGSGGDTQYFGPGTRLTVL.

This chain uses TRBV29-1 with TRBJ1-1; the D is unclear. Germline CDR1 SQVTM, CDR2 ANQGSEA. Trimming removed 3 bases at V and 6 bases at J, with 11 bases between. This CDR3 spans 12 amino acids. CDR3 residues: CSVEGTDPEAFF. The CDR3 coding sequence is TGCAGCGTTGAGGGCACAGACCCTGAAGCTTTCTTT.

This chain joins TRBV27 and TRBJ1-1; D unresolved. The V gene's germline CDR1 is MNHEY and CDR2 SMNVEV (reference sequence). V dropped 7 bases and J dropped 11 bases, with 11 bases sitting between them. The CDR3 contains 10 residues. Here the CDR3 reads CASNNRAAFF. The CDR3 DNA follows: TGTGCCAGCAATAACCGAGCCGCTTTCTTT.

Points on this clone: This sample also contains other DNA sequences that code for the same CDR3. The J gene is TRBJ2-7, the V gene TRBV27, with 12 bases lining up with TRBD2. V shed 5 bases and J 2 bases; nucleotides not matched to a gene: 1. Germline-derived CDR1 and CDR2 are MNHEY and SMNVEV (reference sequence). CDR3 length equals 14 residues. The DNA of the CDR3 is TGTGCCAGCAGTAGGACTAGCGGGGCCTACGAGCAGTACTTC. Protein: CASSRTSGAYEQYF.

CDR3 DNA sequence: TGCAGTGCTCAGTGGCAAAACGAGCAGTACTTC. It is translated as CSAQWQNEQYF. This chain links TRBV20-1 with TRBJ2-7; D unclear. Germline loops: CDR1 DFQATT, CDR2 SNEGSKA (reference sequence). This CDR3 has 11 amino acids. The germline V and J ends were trimmed by 5 bases and 5 bases, with 10 bases remaining between them.

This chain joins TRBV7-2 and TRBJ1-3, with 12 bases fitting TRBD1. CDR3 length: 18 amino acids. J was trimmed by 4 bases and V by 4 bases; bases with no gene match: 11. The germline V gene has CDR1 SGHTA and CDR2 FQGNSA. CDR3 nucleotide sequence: TGTGCCAGCAGCTCACCCCCGGGACAGGGGGCAGGAGGAAACACCATATATTTT. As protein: CASSSPPGQGAGGNTIYF.